Listed here are 11 T cell receptor beta chains from one sample, sequenced in a study of STAT5B mutations in CD4+ large granular lymphocyte leukemia. Data came from immunoSEQ multiplex PCR; TCRdb stores just in-frame clones and leaves some out. The table lists under 35,000 clones, approximately 76% of them singletons. Input material: CD4+ T cells from blood buffy coats. The receptors here all came from a human donor in good health.

The chain links TRBV6-1 to TRBJ2-7; 10 nucleotides agree with TRBD2. CDR3 length equals 14 residues. Germline trimming cut 7 bases from V and 7 bases from J; bases unmatched to any gene: 10. Per germline, CDR1 MNHNS and CDR2 SASEGT. The CDR3 nucleotides read TGTGCCAGCACCCCCAGCGGGGGGGTTAAGGAGCAGTACTTC. Protein: CASTPSGGVKEQYF.

DNA for the CDR3: TGTGCCAGCACCGCCGGGGACAGGGACTCACCCCTCCACTTT. Translation gives CASTAGDRDSPLHF. The chain uses TRBV5-6 and TRBJ1-6; 9 nucleotides match TRBD1. V lost 6 bases, J lost 10 bases, and 8 bases stayed unmatched. Germline-derived CDR1 and CDR2 are SGHDT and YYEEEE. The CDR3 has 14 amino acids.

The CDR3 nucleotides read TGTGCCAGCAGATCGGTGCAGAGAATCTATGGCTACACCTTC. Its protein is CASRSVQRIYGYTF. V and J are TRBV28 and TRBJ1-2; D is unclear. V shed 6 bases and J shed 4 bases, with 15 bases lying between them. Germline assignment: CDR1 MDHEN and CDR2 SYDVKM. The CDR3 loop spans 14 amino acids.

J is TRBJ1-5 and V is TRBV7-2; D perhaps matches TRBD1 (6 bases). V was pared by 1 base and J by 6 bases, with 7 bases between. Germline V gene sequence: CDR1 SGHTA, CDR2 FQGNSA. The CDR3 extends over 13 amino acids. CDR3 nucleotide sequence: TGTGCCAGCAGCTTAGAGACAGGTCAGCCCCAGCATTTT. This sequence encodes CASSLETGQPQHF.

This chain connects TRBV7-9 to TRBJ2-1, with D possibly called TRBD1 or TRBD2 (5 bases each). Trimming took 5 bases from V and 0 from J, leaving 14 bases between them. The germline gives CDR1 SEHNR, CDR2 FQNEAQ (reference sequence). CDR3 size: 16 residues. The CDR3 is CASSGDGPSSYNEQFF. CDR3 nucleotide sequence: TGTGCCAGCAGCGGGGACGGCCCAAGCTCCTACAATGAGCAGTTCTTC.

The chain joins TRBV7-9 to TRBJ2-5; 9 nucleotides align to TRBD1. There are 14 residues in the CDR3. V dropped 4 bases and J dropped 3; count of bases not matched to a gene: 3. Looked up from germline, CDR1 is SEHNR and CDR2 is FQNEAQ (reference sequence). The CDR3 spells CASSYWDREETQYF. The CDR3 DNA reads as TGTGCCAGCAGCTACTGGGACAGGGAAGAGACCCAGTACTTC. The whole variable domain, filled in from reference TRBV7-9 and TRBJ2-5, reads DTGVSQNPRHKITKRGQNVTFRCDPISEHNRLYWYRQTLGQGPEFLTYFQNEAQLEKSRLLSDRFSAERPKGSFSTLEIQRTEQGDSAMYLCASSYWDREETQYFGPGTRLLVL.

This clone was observed a few times. The chain carries TRBV9 and TRBJ2-2; D perhaps matches TRBD1 (6 bases). The V end was cut by 3 bases, the J end by 6 bases, with 9 bases between. There are 13 residues in the CDR3. The germline V gene has CDR1 SGDLS and CDR2 YYNGEE. The CDR3 DNA sequence: TGTGCCAGCAGCGCGCGACAGGCCGGGGAGCTGTTTTTT. Its protein is CASSARQAGELFF. Full variable domain (missing parts from reference TRBV9 and TRBJ2-2): DSGVTQTPKHLITATGQRVTLRCSPRSGDLSVYWYQQSLDQGLQFLIQYYNGEERAKGNILERFSAQQFPDLHSELNLSSLELGDSALYFCASSARQAGELFFGEGSRLTVL.

The CDR3 sequence: CASSQPDRYQETQYF. The CDR3 region has the DNA TGCGCCAGCAGCCAACCGGACAGGTACCAAGAGACCCAGTACTTC. The rearrangement joins TRBV4-1 to TRBJ2-5; 7 bases map to TRBD1. The V segment lost 2 bases and the J segment 0 bases; nucleotides outside the gene matches: 3. CDR1 and CDR2 from the germline V gene are MGHRA and YSYEKL. This CDR3 comprises 15 residues.

The table lists this clone with a few counts. This chain connects TRBV7-9 to TRBJ1-2, with D maybe TRBD1 (6 bases). The CDR3 is 14 residues long. The germline V gene encodes CDR1 SEHNR and CDR2 FQNEAQ (reference sequence). Deletions cut 2 bases from V and 3 bases from J, with 10 bases between. The CDR3 sequence: CASSLLQGYYGYTF. Written as DNA, the CDR3 is TGTGCCAGCAGCTTATTGCAGGGGTACTATGGCTACACCTTC.

The chain is built from TRBV29-1 and TRBJ2-7, with 7 bases matching TRBD2. CDR1 SQVTM and CDR2 ANQGSEA come from the germline V gene. J lost 5 bases, V lost 0 bases, and 7 bases had no gene match. CDR3 size: 14 residues. As DNA, the CDR3 is TGCAGCGTTGAAGATACGCAGGGAGGGGACGAGCAGTACTTC. Its protein product is CSVEDTQGGDEQYF.

The rearrangement links TRBV29-1 to TRBJ1-3, with 10 bases that match TRBD1. The J segment lost 3 bases and the V segment lost 7 bases, leaving 3 bases of the junction unmatched. The CDR3 totals 13 residues. Germline-derived CDR1 and CDR2 are SQVTM and ANQGSEA. This chain's CDR3 is CSGTGGSGNTIYF. CDR3 nucleotide sequence: TGCAGCGGGACAGGGGGAAGTGGAAACACCATATATTTT.